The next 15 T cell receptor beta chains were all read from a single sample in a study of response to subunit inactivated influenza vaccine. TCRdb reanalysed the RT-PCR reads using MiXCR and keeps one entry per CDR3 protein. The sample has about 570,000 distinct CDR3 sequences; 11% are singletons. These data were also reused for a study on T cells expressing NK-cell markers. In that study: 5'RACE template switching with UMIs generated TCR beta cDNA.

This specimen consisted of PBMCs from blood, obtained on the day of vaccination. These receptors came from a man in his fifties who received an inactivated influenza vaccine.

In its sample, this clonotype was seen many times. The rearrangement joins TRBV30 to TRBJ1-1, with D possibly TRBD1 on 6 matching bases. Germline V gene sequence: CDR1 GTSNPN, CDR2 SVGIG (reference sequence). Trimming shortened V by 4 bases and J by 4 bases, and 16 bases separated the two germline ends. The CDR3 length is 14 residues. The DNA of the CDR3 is TGTGCCTGGACCATGACAGGTGATGGCACTGAAGCTTTCTTT. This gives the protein CAWTMTGDGTEAFF.

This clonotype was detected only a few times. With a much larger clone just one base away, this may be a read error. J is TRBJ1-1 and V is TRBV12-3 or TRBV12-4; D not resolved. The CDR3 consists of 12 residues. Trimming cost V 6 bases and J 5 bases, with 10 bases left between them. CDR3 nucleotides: TGTGCCAGCAGCTTCGGGTGGACTGAAGCTTTCTTT. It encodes CASSFGWTEAFF.

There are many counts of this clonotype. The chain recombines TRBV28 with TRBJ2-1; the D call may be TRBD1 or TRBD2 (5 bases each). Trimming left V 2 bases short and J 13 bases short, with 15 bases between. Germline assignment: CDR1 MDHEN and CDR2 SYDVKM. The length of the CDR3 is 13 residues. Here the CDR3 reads CASSLGTPELQFF. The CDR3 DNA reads TGTGCCAGCAGTTTAGGGACCCCAGAACTCCAGTTCTTC.

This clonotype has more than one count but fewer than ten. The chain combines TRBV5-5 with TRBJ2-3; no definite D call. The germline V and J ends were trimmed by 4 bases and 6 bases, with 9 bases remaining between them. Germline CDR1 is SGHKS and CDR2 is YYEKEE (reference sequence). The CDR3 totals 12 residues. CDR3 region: CASSDPPDTQYF. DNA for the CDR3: TGTGCCAGCAGCGATCCCCCGGATACGCAGTATTTT.

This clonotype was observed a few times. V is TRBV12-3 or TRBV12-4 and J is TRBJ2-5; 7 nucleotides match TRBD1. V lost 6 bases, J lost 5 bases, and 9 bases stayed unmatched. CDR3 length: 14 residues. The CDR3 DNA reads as TGTGCCAGCAGCCTACAGGGGACCTGGGAGACCCAGTACTTC. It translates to CASSLQGTWETQYF.

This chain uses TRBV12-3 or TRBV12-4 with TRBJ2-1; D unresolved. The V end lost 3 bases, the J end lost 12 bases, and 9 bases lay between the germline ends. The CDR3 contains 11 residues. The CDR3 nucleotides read TGTGCCAGCAGTTTCTTATCAGGGCAGTTCTTC. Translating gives CASSFLSGQFF.

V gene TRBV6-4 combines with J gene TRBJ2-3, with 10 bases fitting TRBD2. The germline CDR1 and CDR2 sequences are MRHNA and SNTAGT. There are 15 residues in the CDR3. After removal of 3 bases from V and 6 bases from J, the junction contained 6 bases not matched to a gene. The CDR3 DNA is TGTGCCAGCAGTGATTCGGTTAGCGGGGGGGATACGCAGTATTTT. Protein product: CASSDSVSGGDTQYF.

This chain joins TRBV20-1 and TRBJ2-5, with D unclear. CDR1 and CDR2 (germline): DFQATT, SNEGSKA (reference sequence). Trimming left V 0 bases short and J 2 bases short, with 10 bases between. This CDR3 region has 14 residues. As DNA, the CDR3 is TGCAGTGCTAGAGATCGCCGTATACAAGAGACCCAGTACTTC. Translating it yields CSARDRRIQETQYF.

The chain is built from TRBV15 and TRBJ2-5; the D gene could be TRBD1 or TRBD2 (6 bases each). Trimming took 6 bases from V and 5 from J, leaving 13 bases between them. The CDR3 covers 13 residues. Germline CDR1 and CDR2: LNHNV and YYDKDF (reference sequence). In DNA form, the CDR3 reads TGTGCCACCAGTTGGGGGGCTGGCGAGACCCAGTACTTC. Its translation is CATSWGAGETQYF.

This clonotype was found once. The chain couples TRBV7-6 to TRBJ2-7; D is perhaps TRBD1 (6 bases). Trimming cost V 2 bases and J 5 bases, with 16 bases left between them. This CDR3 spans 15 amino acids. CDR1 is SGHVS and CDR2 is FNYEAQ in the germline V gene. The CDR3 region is CASSLLEQGRHEQYF. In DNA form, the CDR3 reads TGTGCCAGCAGCTTACTGGAACAGGGAAGGCACGAGCAGTACTTC.

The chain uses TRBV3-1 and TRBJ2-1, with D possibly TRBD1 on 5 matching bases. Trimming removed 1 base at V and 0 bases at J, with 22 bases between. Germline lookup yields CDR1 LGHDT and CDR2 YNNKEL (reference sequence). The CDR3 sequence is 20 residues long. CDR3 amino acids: CASSQGSAYETASSYNEQFF. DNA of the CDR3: TGTGCCAGCAGCCAAGGGTCCGCCTACGAGACAGCGAGCTCCTACAATGAGCAGTTCTTC.

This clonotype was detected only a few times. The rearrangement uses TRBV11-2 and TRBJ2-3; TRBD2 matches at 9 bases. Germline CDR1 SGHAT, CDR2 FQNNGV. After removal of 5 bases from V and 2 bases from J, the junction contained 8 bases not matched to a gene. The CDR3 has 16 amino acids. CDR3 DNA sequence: TGTGCCAGCAGCCGTCTAGCGGGGAGCACCACAGATACGCAGTATTTT. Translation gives CASSRLAGSTTDTQYF.

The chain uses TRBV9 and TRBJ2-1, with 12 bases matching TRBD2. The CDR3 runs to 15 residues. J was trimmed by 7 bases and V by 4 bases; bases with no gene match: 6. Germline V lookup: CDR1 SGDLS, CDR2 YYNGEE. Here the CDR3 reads CASSTSGRPGNEQFF. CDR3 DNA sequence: TGTGCCAGCAGCACTAGCGGGAGGCCAGGGAATGAGCAGTTCTTC.

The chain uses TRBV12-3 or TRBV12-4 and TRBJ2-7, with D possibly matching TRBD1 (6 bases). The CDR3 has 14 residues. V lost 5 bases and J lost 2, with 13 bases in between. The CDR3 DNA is TGTGCCAGCAGTACCGGGACATTAGCCTACGAGCAGTACTTC. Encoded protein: CASSTGTLAYEQYF.

The CDR3 nucleotides read TGTGCCAGCTCCGGGACCCCAACGGGAAATTCACCCCTCCACTTT. This gives the protein CASSGTPTGNSPLHF. The chain is built from TRBV6-2 or TRBV6-3 and TRBJ1-6, with D perhaps TRBD1 (5 bases). The CDR3 extends over 15 amino acids. CDR1 is MNHEY, CDR2 SVGEGT, per germline. V lost 8 bases and J 7 bases, leaving 18 bases between the germline ends.